This T cell receptor (beta chain) comes out of a study of CD8+ T cells in alopecia areata. cDNA serving as the sequencing template came from extracted, reverse transcribed RNA. TCRdb's copy holds only in-frame clones and misses some; the assay was immunoSEQ multiplex PCR. The sample consists of more than 200,000 clones, approximately 40% of them appearing once. The treatment: oral pan-JAK inhibitor, 5-10 mg twice daily. As part of sample collection, lesional scalp punch biopsies and peripheral blood were taken from alopecia areata patients. The V and J ends lost 5 bases and 4 bases respectively, with 11 bases between them. From germline, CDR1 is GTSNPN and CDR2 SVGIG (reference sequence). The length of the CDR3 is 12 residues.

This clonotype was obtained from a human donor with alopecia areata. The material sequenced was CD4+ T cells sorted from blood, taken around week 36, from a patient treated with tofacitinib. This chain joins TRBV30 and TRBJ2-5, with D tentatively TRBD1 or TRBD2 (6 bases each). The CDR3 region has the DNA TGTGCCTGGTCCTGGGGGGCAGAGACCCAGTACTTC. Its translation: CAWSWGAETQYF.